Reported below is one T cell receptor beta chain. As yet, its antigen is unknown. This entry is derived from a study of monozygotic twins with inflammatory bowel disease. Study-level findings and limits: Sharing of clonotypes with others was lower in IBD patients than in healthy twins, and this was especially so with disease activity. By inverse Simpson index, TCRbeta diversity was lower in IBD patients than in healthy co-twins.

Researchers put TCRalpha and TCRbeta cDNA through two nested PCRs lasting approximately 17 and 9 cycles. TCRdb derives one entry per CDR3 protein from the 5' RACE reads, leaving out DNA. The listing contains roughly 320,000 distinct CDR3 sequences. There are 13 residues in the CDR3. The germline CDR1 and CDR2 sequences are SGHTA and FQGNSA. The rearrangement joins TRBV7-2 to TRBJ1-4; absent DNA, TCRdb's TRBD1 call cannot be checked. The sequence was obtained from a human donor with ulcerative colitis or Crohn's disease, or a healthy co-twin of an affected twin (not recorded which). Sequencing input: blood. CDR3 residues: CASSRQGLEKLFF.